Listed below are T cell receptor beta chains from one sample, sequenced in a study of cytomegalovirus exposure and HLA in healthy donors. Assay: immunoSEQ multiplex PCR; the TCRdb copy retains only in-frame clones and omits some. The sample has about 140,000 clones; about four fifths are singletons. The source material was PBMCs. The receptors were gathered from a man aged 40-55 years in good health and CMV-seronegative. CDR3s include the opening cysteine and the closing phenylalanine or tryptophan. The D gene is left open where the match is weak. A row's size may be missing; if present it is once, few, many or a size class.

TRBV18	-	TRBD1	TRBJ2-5	TGTGCCAGCTCACCTTTGACAGGGGCCCAAGAGACCCAGTACTTC	CASSPLTGAQETQYF
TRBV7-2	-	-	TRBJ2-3	TGTGCCAGCAGCCCTGCCCAGGGGCGCACAGATACGCAGTATTTT	CASSPAQGRTDTQYF
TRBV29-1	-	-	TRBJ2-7	TGCAGCGTTGAAGGCGAGGCCTACGAGCAGTACTTC	CSVEGEAYEQYF
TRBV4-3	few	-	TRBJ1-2	TGCGCCAGCAGCCAAGGGCAGGGATCAAACTATGGCTACACCTTC	CASSQGQGSNYGYTF
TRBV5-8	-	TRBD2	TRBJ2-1	TGTGCCAGCAGCTTAGGACTAGCGGCCCGGCGGGAGTTCTTC	CASSLGLAARREFF
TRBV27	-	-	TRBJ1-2	TGTGCCAGCAGACCAACAGGAAAGCAAGGCTACACCTTC	CASRPTGKQGYTF
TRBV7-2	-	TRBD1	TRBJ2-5	TGTGCCAGCAGCCCGACAGGGACAGCTCAAGAGACCCAGTACTTC	CASSPTGTAQETQYF
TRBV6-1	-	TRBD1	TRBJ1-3	TGTGCCAGCAGTGAAGGGGCCGGGACAGGGGGACTTACCATATATTTT	CASSEGAGTGGLTIYF
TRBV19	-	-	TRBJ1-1	TGTGCCAGTAGTATGATCGGCACTGAAGCTTTCTTT	CASSMIGTEAFF
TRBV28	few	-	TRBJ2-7	TGTGCCAGCAGTTTCCCAGGGCTCTCTGGGGAGCAGTACTTC	CASSFPGLSGEQYF
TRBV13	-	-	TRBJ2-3	TGTGCCAGCAGCCTAAGGACGACTAGTGTGCTGTATTTT	CASSLRTTSVLYF
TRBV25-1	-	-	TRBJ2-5	TGTGCCAGCAGTGAGGTTCAGGTACGGGAGACCCAGTACTTC	CASSEVQVRETQYF